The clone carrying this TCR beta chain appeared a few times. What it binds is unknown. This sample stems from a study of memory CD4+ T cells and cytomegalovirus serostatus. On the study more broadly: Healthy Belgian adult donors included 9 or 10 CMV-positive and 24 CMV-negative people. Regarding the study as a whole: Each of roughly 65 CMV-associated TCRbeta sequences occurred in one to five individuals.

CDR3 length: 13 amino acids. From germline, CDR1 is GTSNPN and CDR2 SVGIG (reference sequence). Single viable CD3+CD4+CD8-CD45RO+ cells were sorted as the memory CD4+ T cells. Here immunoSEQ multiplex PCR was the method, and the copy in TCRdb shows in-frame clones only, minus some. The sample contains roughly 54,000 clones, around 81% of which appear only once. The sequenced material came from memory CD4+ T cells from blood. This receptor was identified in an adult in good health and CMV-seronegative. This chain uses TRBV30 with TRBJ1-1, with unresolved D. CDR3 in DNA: TGTGCTCAAAGTGGCAGAGGCGACACTGAAGCTTTCTTT. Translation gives CAQSGRGDTEAFF.